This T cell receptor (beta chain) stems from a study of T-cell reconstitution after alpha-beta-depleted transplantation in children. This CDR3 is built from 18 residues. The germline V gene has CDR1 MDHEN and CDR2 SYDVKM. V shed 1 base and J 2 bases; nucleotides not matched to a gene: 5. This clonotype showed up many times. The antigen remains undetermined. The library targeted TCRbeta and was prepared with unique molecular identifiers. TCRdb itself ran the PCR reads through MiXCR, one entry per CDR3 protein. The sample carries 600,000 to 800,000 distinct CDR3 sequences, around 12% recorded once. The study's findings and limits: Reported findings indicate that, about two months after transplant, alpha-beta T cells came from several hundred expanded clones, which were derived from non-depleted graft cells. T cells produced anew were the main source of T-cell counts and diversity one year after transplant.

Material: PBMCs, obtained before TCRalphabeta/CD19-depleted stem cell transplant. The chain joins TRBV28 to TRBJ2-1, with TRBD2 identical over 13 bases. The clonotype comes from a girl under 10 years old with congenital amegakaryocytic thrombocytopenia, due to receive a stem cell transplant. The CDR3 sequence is CASSLSPGLAGAYNEQFF. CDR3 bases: TGTGCCAGCAGTTTATCACCCGGACTAGCGGGAGCCTACAATGAGCAGTTCTTC.